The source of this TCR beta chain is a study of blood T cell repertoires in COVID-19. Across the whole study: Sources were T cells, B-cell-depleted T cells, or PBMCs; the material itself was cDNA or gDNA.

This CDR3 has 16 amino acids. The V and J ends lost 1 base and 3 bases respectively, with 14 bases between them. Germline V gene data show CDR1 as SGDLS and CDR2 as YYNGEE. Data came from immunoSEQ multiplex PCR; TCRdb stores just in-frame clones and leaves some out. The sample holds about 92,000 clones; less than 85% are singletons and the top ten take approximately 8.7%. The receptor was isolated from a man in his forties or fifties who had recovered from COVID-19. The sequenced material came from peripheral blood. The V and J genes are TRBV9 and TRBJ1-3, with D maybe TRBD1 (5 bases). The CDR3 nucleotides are TGTGCCAGCAGCGTATCCCTAGCGGGACGTGGAAACACCATATATTTT. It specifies CASSVSLAGRGNTIYF. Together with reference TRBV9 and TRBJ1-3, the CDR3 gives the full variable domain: DSGVTQTPKHLITATGQRVTLRCSPRSGDLSVYWYQQSLDQGLQFLIQYYNGEERAKGNILERFSAQQFPDLHSELNLSSLELGDSALYFCASSVSLAGRGNTIYFGEGSWLTVV.